This passage covers 8 T cell receptor beta chains from one sample sequenced in a study of T cell repertoires in cytomegalovirus infection. TCRdb passed the reads through MiXCR, listing each CDR3 protein once. Among 200,000 to 300,000 distinct CDR3 sequences, roughly 12% were seen once, and the ten largest hold 1.5% to 2%. The sequenced sample consisted of PBMCs. The receptor source for this set is a human donor in good health (CMV status not recorded). Some clones in this sample may be carry-over from other donors' samples.

The sample holds many counts of this clonotype. The chain joins TRBV7-2 to TRBJ2-3; 9 nucleotides line up with TRBD2. Unmatched junction bases numbered 5, after V lost 2 bases and J lost 2 bases. CDR1 is SGHTA, CDR2 FQGNSA, per germline. The CDR3 is 16 amino acids. The CDR3, as DNA: TGTGCCAGCAGCTTATTTAGCGGGGGCAACACAGATACGCAGTATTTT. Translating gives CASSLFSGGNTDTQYF.

V usage is TRBV6-8 and J usage is TRBJ1-1; possible D gene TRBD1, 6 bases. The CDR3 sequence is 12 residues long. V dropped 6 bases and J dropped 7 bases, with 12 bases sitting between them. The V gene's germline CDR1 is MNHGY and CDR2 SAAAGT. The chain's CDR3 is CASRSSTGEAFF. CDR3 nucleotide sequence: TGTGCCAGCAGGTCCTCGACAGGTGAAGCTTTCTTT.

This clonotype was seen repeatedly, ten times or more. The chain joins TRBV7-9 to TRBJ1-4; D is uncertain. The CDR3 loop spans 12 amino acids. CDR1 and CDR2 (germline): SEHNR, FQNEAQ (reference sequence). Trimming cost V 5 bases and J 8 bases, with 9 bases left between them. This chain's CDR3 is CASSPESEKLFF. CDR3 DNA: TGTGCCAGCAGCCCAGAATCCGAAAAACTGTTTTTT.

This clonotype was counted at least ten times. The V call is TRBV27, the J call TRBJ2-1, with unresolved D. CDR3 size: 11 residues. In germline, CDR1 is MNHEY, CDR2 SMNVEV (reference sequence). Trimming shortened V by 6 bases and J by 5 bases, and 5 bases separated the two germline ends. The CDR3 region has the DNA TGTGCCAGCAGGGTGAACAATGAGCAGTTCTTC. Protein: CASRVNNEQFF.

This clonotype has only a few counts. The chain is built from TRBV20-1 and TRBJ1-5; D is perhaps TRBD1 (5 bases). This CDR3 has 15 amino acids. The germline V gene has CDR1 DFQATT and CDR2 SNEGSKA (reference sequence). V shed 0 bases and J shed 4 bases, with 13 bases lying between them. Here the CDR3 DNA reads TGCAGTGCTAGAGAACGGGGGATGAGTAATCAGCCCCAGCATTTT. This codes for CSARERGMSNQPQHF.

This clonotype has a handful of counts. The chain recombines TRBV6-5 with TRBJ2-1; D may match TRBD1 or TRBD2 (6 bases each). CDR1 is MNHEY and CDR2 is SVGAGI in the germline V gene. Trimming removed 7 bases from V and 9 bases from J, with 19 bases in between. The CDR3 runs to 14 residues. The CDR3 loop is CASTRGVEHGEQFF. The CDR3 DNA follows: TGTGCCAGCACTAGGGGGGTGGAACATGGTGAGCAGTTCTTC.

This chain links TRBV7-2 with TRBJ2-2, with TRBD2 as a possible D gene (5 bases). The CDR3 contains 15 residues. Germline V gene data show CDR1 as SGHTA and CDR2 as FQGNSA. Trimming removed 5 bases at V and 1 base at J, with 11 bases between. CDR3 amino acids: CASSPGWRNTGELFF. The DNA of the CDR3 is TGTGCCAGCAGCCCGGGGTGGAGGAACACCGGGGAGCTGTTTTTT.

This clonotype was counted ten times or more. V usage is TRBV7-2 and J usage is TRBJ1-5; TRBD1 is a possible D gene (6 bases). Trimming took 1 base from V and 1 from J, leaving 8 bases between them. CDR3 length: 15 residues. Per germline, CDR1 SGHTA and CDR2 FQGNSA. CDR3 amino acids: CASSLVGGSNQPQHF. The CDR3 coding sequence is TGTGCCAGCAGCTTAGTAGGGGGGAGCAATCAGCCCCAGCATTTT.